The source of this T cell receptor beta chain is a study of blood T cell repertoires in COVID-19. Across the study: Sources were T cells, B-cell-depleted T cells, or PBMCs; the material itself was cDNA or gDNA.

Patients at the Seattle site were enrolled during active infection and followed longitudinally. Original processing notes: Reference gene primer amplification yielded estimated nucleated cell counts. Method: immunoSEQ multiplex PCR; TCRdb's copy keeps in-frame clones and lacks some. V and J calls and clone size are copied from that table; D and trimming were computed from the DNA. The table records fewer than 200,000 clones, roughly 81% of them present only once. V lost 3 bases, J lost 2 bases, and 4 bases stayed unmatched. Germline values: CDR1 DFQATT, CDR2 SNEGSKA (reference sequence). The CDR3 spans 14 residues.

The sequenced sample consisted of peripheral blood. The chain couples TRBV20-1 to TRBJ2-1; TRBD2 agrees at 7 bases. The receptor was derived from a woman in her thirties or forties with COVID-19, enrolled during active disease. DNA of the CDR3: TGCAGTGCTAGTACGGGGAGGGCCTACAATGAGCAGTTCTTC. As protein: CSASTGRAYNEQFF.